The 20 T cell receptor beta chains reported below all come from one sample, sequenced in a study of blood T cell repertoires in COVID-19. Assay used: immunoSEQ multiplex PCR; TCRdb lists only in-frame clones, some missing. The table records about 58,000 clones, approximately 91% of them present only once. What was sequenced was peripheral blood. These receptors were obtained from an older woman with active COVID-19.

This chain links TRBV6-5 with TRBJ2-1; a possible D gene is TRBD1 (6 bases). Trimming cost V 6 bases and J 10 bases, with 13 bases left between them. Looked up from germline, CDR1 is MNHEY and CDR2 is SVGAGI. This CDR3 region has 12 residues. The CDR3 region has the DNA TGTGCCAGCAGACGAGACAGGCACGAGCAGTTCTTC. It is translated as CASRRDRHEQFF.

This chain links TRBV6-2 or TRBV6-3 with TRBJ1-2, with a possible D match to TRBD1 (6 bases). Germline CDR1 MNHEY, CDR2 SVGEGT. The CDR3 has 13 residues. The V gene lost 3 bases and the J gene lost 4 bases, with 9 bases spanning the gap. The CDR3 DNA follows: TGTGCCAGCAGTTATGGACAGATCTATGGCTACACCTTC. Amino acids: CASSYGQIYGYTF.

This chain links TRBV4-3 with TRBJ2-2, with TRBD2 matching over 10 bases. Germline V gives CDR1 LGHNA, CDR2 YSLEER. With V trimmed by 2 bases and J by 4 bases, 4 bases remained unmatched. The CDR3 has 16 amino acids. CDR3 loop: CASSQLAGALTGELFF. CDR3 DNA: TGCGCCAGCAGCCAACTAGCGGGGGCCCTCACCGGGGAGCTGTTTTTT.

J is TRBJ1-6 and V is TRBV2; TRBD1 aligns across 9 bases. J gave up 8 bases and V 6 bases, and 5 bases lay outside the gene matches. CDR3 length equals 14 residues. Germline V CDR1 and CDR2: SNHLY, FYNNEI. In DNA, the CDR3 is TGTGCCAGCAGCCGACAGGGGGGACATTCACCCCTCCACTTT. Its protein is CASSRQGGHSPLHF.

This chain connects TRBV3-1 (or the pseudogene TRBV3-2) to TRBJ2-1, with TRBD2 matching 15 bases. Looked up from germline, CDR1 is LGHDT and CDR2 is YNNKEL (reference sequence). The CDR3 is 18 amino acids. The junction had 9 bases not matched to a gene; V was cut back by 1 base and J by 8 bases. The CDR3 loop reads CASSQGTSGGAVTDEQFF. CDR3 DNA sequence: TGTGCCAGCAGCCAAGGGACTAGCGGGGGGGCGGTTACAGATGAGCAGTTCTTC.

The rearrangement links TRBV7-9 to TRBJ2-1, with a tentative D call TRBD1 (6 bases). Germline CDR1 SEHNR, CDR2 FQNEAQ (reference sequence). V lost 2 bases to trimming and J lost 7 bases, with 12 bases between them. The CDR3 is 14 amino acids. The CDR3 DNA is TGTGCCAGCAGCTTATTGGGGGCGTTGAATGAGCAGTTCTTC. It translates to CASSLLGALNEQFF.

This clone appeared once. The genes are TRBV6-6 and TRBJ2-7, with a tentative D call TRBD2 (6 bases). Trimming stripped 3 bases from V and 1 base from J, with 13 bases between. CDR1 and CDR2 from the germline V gene are MNHNY and SVGAGI (reference sequence). The CDR3 has 15 residues. The CDR3 loop reads CASSYRRGISYEQYF. In DNA, the CDR3 is TGTGCCAGCAGTTATCGGAGGGGAATTTCCTACGAGCAGTACTTC.

The chain joins TRBV2 to TRBJ2-1, with a tentative D call TRBD1 (6 bases). V dropped 3 bases and J dropped 5 bases, with 14 bases sitting between them. This CDR3 is built from 15 residues. The germline gives CDR1 SNHLY, CDR2 FYNNEI. The CDR3: CASSEIGGPDNEQFF. CDR3 in DNA: TGTGCCAGCAGTGAGATAGGGGGTCCGGACAATGAGCAGTTCTTC.

This clone was picked up one time. J is TRBJ1-1 and V is TRBV18; 9 bases fit TRBD1. This CDR3 comprises 13 residues. Germline V CDR1 and CDR2: KGHSH, LQKENI. V gave up 3 bases and J gave up 4 bases; unmatched junction bases: 0. The CDR3 coding sequence is TGTGCCAGCTCACCGGACAGGGGCACTGAAGCTTTCTTT. Protein: CASSPDRGTEAFF.

J is TRBJ1-2 and V is TRBV5-1; D gene ambiguous. This CDR3 has 12 amino acids. Germline V gene data show CDR1 as SGHRS and CDR2 as YFSETQ. The V end was cut by 4 bases, the J end by 5 bases, with 9 bases between. The CDR3 bases are TGCGCCAGCAGCCAAGACTTATATGGCTACACCTTC. Amino acids: CASSQDLYGYTF.

The chain couples TRBV3-1 (or the pseudogene TRBV3-2) to TRBJ1-5; D call uncertain. Looked up from germline, CDR1 is LGHDT and CDR2 is YNNKEL (reference sequence). The CDR3 is 15 amino acids. Trimming cost V 6 bases and J 4 bases, with 16 bases left between them. CDR3 sequence reads: CASRRLGVRNQPQHF. CDR3 in DNA: TGTGCCAGCAGACGCCTCGGGGTACGTAATCAGCCCCAGCATTTT.

The rearrangement uses TRBV5-1 and TRBJ2-7; the D gene is possibly TRBD1 (6 bases). The germline CDR1 and CDR2 sequences are SGHRS and YFSETQ. The V end lost 3 bases, the J end lost 9 bases, and 13 bases lay between the germline ends. The CDR3 is 12 amino acids. This CDR3 is CASSSTGAVQYF. The CDR3 DNA reads TGCGCCAGCAGCTCGACAGGCGCGGTGCAGTACTTC.

This chain joins TRBV9 and TRBJ2-2; 9 positions match TRBD1. There are 17 residues in the CDR3. Germline V gene sequence: CDR1 SGDLS, CDR2 YYNGEE. V gave up 2 bases and J gave up 6 bases; unmatched junction bases: 11. CDR3 DNA: TGTGCCAGCAGCGTTCCGCCAACAGGGGGCATGTCCGGGGAGCTGTTTTTT. Amino acids: CASSVPPTGGMSGELFF.

The rearrangement links TRBV29-1 to TRBJ2-1; 7 bases match TRBD1. The CDR3 consists of 14 residues. The germline V gene encodes CDR1 SQVTM and CDR2 ANQGSEA. V was pared by 4 bases and J by 6 bases, with 9 bases of the junction left unmatched. The CDR3 protein is CSVATGPTANEQFF. CDR3 sequence (DNA): TGCAGCGTTGCGACAGGGCCGACAGCCAATGAGCAGTTCTTC.

The chain uses TRBV3-1 (or the pseudogene TRBV3-2) and TRBJ2-3; the D gene is possibly TRBD2 (5 bases). The CDR3 spans 17 residues. V was clipped by 0 bases and J by 1 base, with 14 bases between them. Per the germline V gene, CDR1 is LGHDT and CDR2 is YNNKEL (reference sequence). The DNA of the CDR3 is TGTGCCAGCAGCCAAGAGAGGGAACCAAGCGGCACAGATACGCAGTATTTT. Amino acids: CASSQEREPSGTDTQYF.

The sample holds one count of this clone. V gene TRBV2 combines with J gene TRBJ1-1; D perhaps matches TRBD1 (6 bases). V was shortened by 8 bases and J by 1 base, with 8 bases between the two germline ends. Per germline, CDR1 SNHLY and CDR2 FYNNEI. The CDR3 is 12 amino acids. The CDR3: CASLTGNTEAFF. The DNA of the CDR3 is TGTGCCAGCCTGACAGGGAACACTGAAGCTTTCTTT.

The chain recombines TRBV6-5 with TRBJ1-3; 7 nucleotides match TRBD1. The CDR3 covers 15 residues. V gave up 6 bases and J gave up 4 bases; unmatched junction bases: 9. Germline V gives CDR1 MNHEY, CDR2 SVGAGI. CDR3 in amino acids: CASRTRQGSGNTIYF. The DNA for the CDR3 is TGTGCCAGCAGAACCCGACAGGGTTCAGGAAACACCATATATTTT.

The CDR3, as DNA: TGTGCCAGCAGAACCCCAGGGCGGGAGCAGTACTTC. It codes for CASRTPGREQYF. The chain recombines TRBV2 with TRBJ2-7; a weak D match, TRBD1 (5 bases). This CDR3 has 12 residues. Germline CDR1 reads SNHLY; CDR2 reads FYNNEI. V lost 6 bases to trimming and J lost 7 bases, with 13 bases between them.

This chain uses TRBV2 with TRBJ2-5, with TRBD1 matching over 7 bases. The CDR3 consists of 15 residues. Germline lookup yields CDR1 SNHLY and CDR2 FYNNEI. V lost 4 bases, J lost 2 bases, and 7 bases stayed unmatched. The CDR3: CASSAGTGVQETQYF. The CDR3 coding sequence is TGTGCCAGCAGTGCAGGAACAGGGGTTCAAGAGACCCAGTACTTC.

The chain couples TRBV6-5 to TRBJ2-7, with D perhaps matching TRBD1 (6 bases). Trimming stripped 7 bases from V and 3 bases from J, with 13 bases between. The CDR3 has 13 amino acids. Germline V CDR1 and CDR2: MNHEY, SVGAGI. CDR3 DNA sequence: TGTGCCAGCAACCAACAGGGATACTACGAGCAGTACTTC. Residues: CASNQQGYYEQYF.